This TCR beta chain was observed in a study of OX40 agonist ivuxolimab in advanced cancers. The V gene's germline CDR1 is MNHEY and CDR2 SVGAGI. J was trimmed by 7 bases and V by 6 bases; bases with no gene match: 7. The CDR3 covers 13 residues. The protocol was immunoSEQ multiplex PCR, while the TCRdb copy is restricted to in-frame clones and leaves out a portion. The sample consists of tens of thousands of clones, around 88% of them appearing once. The chain combines TRBV6-5 with TRBJ1-1; 8 nucleotides align to TRBD1. The input for sequencing was CD4+ or CD8+ T cells sorted from blood, taken in a trial of the OX40 agonist ivuxolimab. This clonotype originated in an adult with an advanced solid tumor such as melanoma, head and neck, liver or kidney cancer. The DNA of the CDR3 is TGTGCCAGCAGCCCCGGACAGGGACTTGAAGCTTTCTTT. As protein: CASSPGQGLEAFF.